A selection of T cell receptor beta chains follows, all from one sample in a study of blood T cell repertoires in COVID-19. Assay: immunoSEQ multiplex PCR; the TCRdb copy retains only in-frame clones and omits some. The sample shows around 340,000 clones, approximately 89% of them seen only once. Sequencing used peripheral blood. These receptors were collected from a woman aged 55-69 years with COVID-19, enrolled during active disease. Each CDR3 is given with its conserved first and last residue. The order of the fields is D gene, V gene, clone size, J gene, CDR3 protein, CDR3 DNA. D genes are given only for firm matches. Clone size appears in some rows only: once, few, many, or a class for an expanded clone.

>TRBD2|TRBV7-9|.|TRBJ2-5
CASSPGGPRETQYF
TGTGCCAGCAGCCCGGGGGGGCCGCGAGAGACCCAGTACTTC
>TRBD2|TRBV7-9|.|TRBJ2-3
CASSLGTSAPTDTQYF
TGTGCCAGCAGCTTAGGGACTAGCGCCCCGACAGATACGCAGTATTTT
>TRBD1|TRBV11-3|.|TRBJ2-7
CASSPGGTGPYEQYF
TGTGCCAGCAGCCCAGGGGGGACAGGTCCCTACGAGCAGTACTTC
>TRBD1|TRBV28|.|TRBJ2-7
CASQPPGQQASYEQYF
TGTGCCAGCCAACCCCCGGGACAGCAAGCCTCCTACGAGCAGTACTTC
>TRBD1|TRBV4-2|once|TRBJ1-5
CASSRVQGDNQPQHF
TGTGCCAGCAGCCGTGTACAGGGGGACAATCAGCCCCAGCATTTT
>.|TRBV7-9|.|TRBJ1-2
CASSLVDYGYTF
TGTGCCAGCAGCTTAGTAGACTATGGCTACACCTTC
>.|TRBV5-6|once|TRBJ2-3
CASSLARGDTQYF
TGTGCCAGCAGCTTGGCCCGGGGAGATACGCAGTATTTT
>TRBD2|TRBV7-9|.|TRBJ2-2
CASSFRAGVSNTGELFF
TGTGCCAGCAGCTTCCGAGCGGGGGTCTCCAACACCGGGGAGCTGTTTTTT
>TRBD1|TRBV9|.|TRBJ2-2
CASSGTGLWDTGELFF
TGTGCCAGCAGCGGGACAGGTTTATGGGACACCGGGGAGCTGTTTTTT
>TRBD1|TRBV27|.|TRBJ1-2
CASSPLPGTGRTSGYTF
TGTGCCAGCAGTCCCCTCCCCGGGACAGGCAGGACTTCTGGCTACACCTTC
>.|TRBV6-5|.|TRBJ2-3
CASRALDTTDTQYF
TGTGCCAGCAGAGCACTGGACACAACAGATACGCAGTATTTT
>TRBD1|TRBV19|.|TRBJ1-1
CASSILHRQGARTEAFF
TGTGCCAGTAGTATCCTGCACCGACAGGGGGCTAGGACTGAAGCTTTCTTT
>.|TRBV7-9|.|TRBJ2-2
CASSSSGTGELFF
TGTGCCAGCAGCTCCAGTGGCACCGGGGAGCTGTTTTTT
>.|TRBV6-6|.|TRBJ1-4
CASSYNRAEEKLFF
TGTGCCAGCAGTTATAACAGGGCCGAGGAAAAACTGTTTTTT
>TRBD1|TRBV19|.|TRBJ2-5
CASTRTGGQETQYF
TGTGCCAGTACTAGGACAGGGGGTCAAGAGACCCAGTACTTC
>.|TRBV19|.|TRBJ2-2
CATRRGTDTGELFF
TGTGCCACCAGACGGGGGACAGACACCGGGGAGCTGTTTTTT
>TRBD2|TRBV11-2|.|TRBJ2-7
CASSLGRSGGAKKTNF
TGTGCCAGCAGCTTAGGGAGAAGCGGGGGGGCCAAAAAGACTAACTTC
>.|TRBV19|once|TRBJ1-2
CASSISGPQGFYGYTF
TGTGCCAGTAGTATTTCTGGCCCACAGGGATTCTATGGCTACACCTTC
>TRBD2|TRBV7-3|.|TRBJ2-5
CASSLSGGGAKETQYF
TGTGCCAGCAGCTTAAGTGGCGGGGGGGCCAAGGAGACCCAGTACTTC
>.|TRBV9|.|TRBJ2-2
CASSNRAVNTGELFF
TGTGCCAGCAGTAACAGGGCAGTGAACACCGGGGAGCTGTTTTTT
>.|TRBV7-9|.|TRBJ1-4
CASSVTGPTNEKLFF
TGTGCCAGCAGCGTTACAGGGCCCACTAATGAAAAACTGTTTTTT
>TRBD1|TRBV9|.|TRBJ1-3
CASSDRTGGKSSGNTIYF
TGTGCCAGCAGCGATCGGACAGGGGGCAAATCCTCTGGAAACACCATATATTTT
>.|TRBV12-3/TRBV12-4|.|TRBJ1-5
CASSLNYNQPQHF
TGTGCCAGCAGCCTAAATTACAATCAGCCCCAGCATTTT
>.|TRBV3-1/TRBV3-2|once|TRBJ2-7
CASSSAGKVSYEQYF
TGTGCCAGCAGCTCGGCGGGGAAAGTCTCCTACGAGCAGTACTTC
>TRBD1|TRBV4-2|once|TRBJ1-1
CASSHKQGANTEAFF
TGTGCCAGCAGCCACAAGCAGGGGGCGAACACTGAAGCTTTCTTT
>.|TRBV28|.|TRBJ1-6
CATGTRGSPLHF
TGTGCCACCGGTACACGGGGGTCACCCCTCCACTTT
>.|TRBV5-5|.|TRBJ2-1
CASSNYREAVSVGQFF
TGTGCCAGCAGCAATTACAGGGAAGCGGTGTCTGTGGGGCAGTTCTTC
>.|TRBV30|few|TRBJ2-7
CAWSVLETGSYEQYF
TGTGCCTGGAGTGTACTGGAGACAGGCTCCTACGAGCAGTACTTC
>TRBD2|TRBV5-1|.|TRBJ2-7
CASSFAGGQYEQYF
TGCGCCAGCAGCTTCGCGGGGGGGCAATACGAGCAGTACTTC
>TRBD1|TRBV6-5|.|TRBJ1-1
CASSLRTGNTEAFF
TGTGCCAGCAGCCTTCGGACAGGAAACACTGAAGCTTTCTTT
>.|TRBV20-1|.|TRBJ2-7
CSARDTYEQYF
TGCAGTGCTAGAGACACCTACGAGCAGTACTTC
>.|TRBV3-1/TRBV3-2|.|TRBJ2-1
CASSQEPGGLGVDEQFF
TGTGCCAGCAGCCAAGAACCTGGGGGGTTGGGTGTAGATGAGCAGTTCTTC
>.|TRBV11-2|.|TRBJ2-2
CASSLDRSQGGGELFF
TGTGCCAGCAGCTTAGATCGATCGCAGGGTGGCGGGGAGCTGTTTTTT
>.|TRBV10-1|.|TRBJ2-2
CASTTTGELFF
TGCGCCAGCACTACTACCGGGGAGCTGTTTTTT
>.|TRBV19|.|TRBJ2-6
CASSIGSAAGANVLTF
TGTGCCAGTAGTATCGGTAGCGCTGCTGGGGCCAACGTCCTGACTTTC
>.|TRBV19|.|TRBJ1-1
CASRPRDLGEAFF
TGTGCCAGTAGGCCTCGGGATCTGGGGGAAGCTTTCTTT
>.|TRBV7-2|.|TRBJ1-6
CASTKLVYNSPLHF
TGTGCCAGCACCAAGCTGGTCTATAATTCACCCCTCCACTTT
>TRBD2|TRBV27|.|TRBJ2-3
CASSTSGGRVDTQYF
TGTGCCAGCAGTACTAGCGGGGGGAGGGTAGATACGCAGTATTTT
>TRBD1|TRBV11-3|.|TRBJ2-7
CASSLGDRATYEQYF
TGTGCCAGCAGCTTAGGGGACAGGGCCACCTACGAGCAGTACTTC
>TRBD1|TRBV11-1|.|TRBJ1-2
CASSLDSRGLDGYTF
TGTGCCAGCAGCTTAGATTCCAGGGGGCTAGATGGCTACACCTTC
>.|TRBV13|.|TRBJ2-7
CASSPGTYPNEQYF
TGTGCCAGCAGCCCAGGGACATATCCTAACGAGCAGTACTTC
>TRBD1|TRBV5-1|.|TRBJ1-4
CASSPWTGGNEKLFF
TGCGCCAGCAGCCCCTGGACAGGGGGGAATGAAAAACTGTTTTTT
>.|TRBV5-1|.|TRBJ2-3
CASSTSGEAPDTQYF
TGCGCCAGCAGCACATCGGGGGAGGCACCAGATACGCAGTATTTT
>.|TRBV28|.|TRBJ1-5
CASKQGLTQHF
TGTGCCAGCAAACAGGGTCTGACCCAGCATTTT
>.|TRBV2|.|TRBJ1-6
CASSVSVPDTNSPLHF
TGTGCCAGCAGTGTATCGGTCCCGGACACCAATTCACCCCTCCACTTT
>TRBD1|TRBV6-5|once|TRBJ1-1
CASKRDRSNTEAFF
TGTGCCAGCAAACGGGACAGATCGAACACTGAAGCTTTCTTT
>.|TRBV6-1|.|TRBJ1-6
CASSEGRGNLPLHF
TGTGCCAGCAGTGAAGGCAGGGGAAATTTACCCCTCCACTTT
>TRBD1|TRBV14|once|TRBJ2-1
CASSQDRGQGSSSYNEQFF
TGTGCCAGCAGCCAAGATAGGGGACAGGGGTCGAGCTCCTACAATGAGCAGTTCTTC
>TRBD1|TRBV4-1|.|TRBJ2-2
CASSQGDSPTGELFF
TGCGCCAGCAGCCAAGGGGACAGCCCTACCGGGGAGCTGTTTTTT
>TRBD1|TRBV6-1|.|TRBJ1-5
CASSEAGTATNQPQHF
TGTGCCAGCAGTGAAGCCGGGACAGCCACAAATCAGCCCCAGCATTTT
>TRBD1|TRBV5-1|.|TRBJ2-3
CASSTGQGISTDTQYF
TGCGCCAGCAGCACGGGACAGGGCATAAGCACAGATACGCAGTATTTT
>.|TRBV3-1/TRBV3-2|.|TRBJ2-4
CASSHVALAKNIQYF
TGTGCCAGCAGCCATGTCGCGTTAGCCAAAAACATTCAGTACTTC
>.|TRBV2|.|TRBJ1-2
CASSEAQGIYGYTF
TGTGCCAGCAGTGAAGCCCAGGGGATATATGGCTACACCTTC